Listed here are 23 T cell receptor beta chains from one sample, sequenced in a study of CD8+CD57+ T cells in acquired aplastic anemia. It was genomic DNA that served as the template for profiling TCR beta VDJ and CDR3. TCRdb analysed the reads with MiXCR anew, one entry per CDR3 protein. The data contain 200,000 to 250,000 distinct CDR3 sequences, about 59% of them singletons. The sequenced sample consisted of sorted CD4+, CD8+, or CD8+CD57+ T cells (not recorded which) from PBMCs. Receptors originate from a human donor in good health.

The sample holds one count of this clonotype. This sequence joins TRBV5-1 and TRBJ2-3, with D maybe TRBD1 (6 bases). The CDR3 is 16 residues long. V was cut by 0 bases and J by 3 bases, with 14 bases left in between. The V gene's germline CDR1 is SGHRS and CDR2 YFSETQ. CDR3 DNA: TGCGCCAGCAGCTTGGACGGGACACCCTTTACAGATACGCAGTATTTT. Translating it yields CASSLDGTPFTDTQYF.

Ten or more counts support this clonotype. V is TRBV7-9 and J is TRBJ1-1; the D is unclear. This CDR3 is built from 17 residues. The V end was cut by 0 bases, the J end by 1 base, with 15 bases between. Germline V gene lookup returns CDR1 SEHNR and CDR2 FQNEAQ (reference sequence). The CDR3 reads CASSLAFTARPNTEAFF. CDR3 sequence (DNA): TGTGCCAGCAGCTTAGCCTTTACAGCCAGGCCGAACACTGAAGCTTTCTTT. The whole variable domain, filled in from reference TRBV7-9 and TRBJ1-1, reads DTGVSQNPRHKITKRGQNVTFRCDPISEHNRLYWYRQTLGQGPEFLTYFQNEAQLEKSRLLSDRFSAERPKGSFSTLEIQRTEQGDSAMYLCASSLAFTARPNTEAFFGQGTRLTVV.

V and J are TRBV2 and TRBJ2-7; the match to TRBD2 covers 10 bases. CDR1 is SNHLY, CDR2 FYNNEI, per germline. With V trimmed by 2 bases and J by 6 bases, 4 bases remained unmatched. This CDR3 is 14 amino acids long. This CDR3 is CASSETSGNGEQYF. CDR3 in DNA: TGTGCCAGCAGTGAAACTAGCGGGAACGGCGAGCAGTACTTC.

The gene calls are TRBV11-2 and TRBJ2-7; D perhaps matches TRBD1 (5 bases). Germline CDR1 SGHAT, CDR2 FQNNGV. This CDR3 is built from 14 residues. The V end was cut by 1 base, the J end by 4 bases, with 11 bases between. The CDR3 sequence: CASSLGRQNYEQYF. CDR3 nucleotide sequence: TGTGCCAGCAGCTTAGGGCGACAGAATTACGAGCAGTACTTC.

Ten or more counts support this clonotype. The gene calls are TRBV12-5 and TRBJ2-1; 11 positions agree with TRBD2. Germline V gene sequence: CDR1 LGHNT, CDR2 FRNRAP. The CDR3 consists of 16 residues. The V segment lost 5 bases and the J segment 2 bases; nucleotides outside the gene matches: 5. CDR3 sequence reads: CASGNGTSGPYNEQFF. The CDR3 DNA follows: TGTGCTAGTGGTAACGGGACTAGCGGTCCCTACAATGAGCAGTTCTTC.

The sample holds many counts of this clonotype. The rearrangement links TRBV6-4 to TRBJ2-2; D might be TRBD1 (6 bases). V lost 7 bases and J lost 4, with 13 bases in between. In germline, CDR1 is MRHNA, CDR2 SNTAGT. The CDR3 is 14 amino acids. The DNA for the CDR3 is TGTGCCAGCATGTCAGGGGCGAGCACCGGGGAGCTGTTTTTT. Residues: CASMSGASTGELFF.

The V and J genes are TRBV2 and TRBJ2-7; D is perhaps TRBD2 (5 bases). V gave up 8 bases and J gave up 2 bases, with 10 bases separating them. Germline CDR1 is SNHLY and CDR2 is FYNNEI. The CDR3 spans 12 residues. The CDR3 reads CASGGIPYEQYF. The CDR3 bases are TGTGCCAGCGGAGGCATACCCTACGAGCAGTACTTC.

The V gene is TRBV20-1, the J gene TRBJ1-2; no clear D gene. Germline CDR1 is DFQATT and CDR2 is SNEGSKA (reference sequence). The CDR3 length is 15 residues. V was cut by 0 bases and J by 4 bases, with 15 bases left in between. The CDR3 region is CSARDIWARAYGYTF. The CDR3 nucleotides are TGCAGTGCTAGAGATATCTGGGCTAGGGCCTATGGCTACACCTTC.

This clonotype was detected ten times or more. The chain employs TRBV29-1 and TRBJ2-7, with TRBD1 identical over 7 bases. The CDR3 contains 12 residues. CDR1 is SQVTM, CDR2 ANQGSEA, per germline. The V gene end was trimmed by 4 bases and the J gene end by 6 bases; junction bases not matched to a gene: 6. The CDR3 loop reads CSVADRSSEQYF. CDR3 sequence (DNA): TGCAGCGTTGCGGACAGGTCTTCCGAGCAGTACTTC.

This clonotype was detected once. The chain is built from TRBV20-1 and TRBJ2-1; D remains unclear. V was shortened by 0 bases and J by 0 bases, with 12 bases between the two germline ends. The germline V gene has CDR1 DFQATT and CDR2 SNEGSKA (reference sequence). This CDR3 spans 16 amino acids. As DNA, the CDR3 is TGCAGTGCTAGAGATGCGAGCCGCAGCTCCTACAATGAGCAGTTCTTC. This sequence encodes CSARDASRSSYNEQFF.

The CDR3 nucleotides are TGTGCCAGCAGTGAAAGGCTAGCGGGGAATTACAATGAGCAGTTCTTC. This translates into CASSERLAGNYNEQFF. The chain is built from TRBV2 and TRBJ2-1, with 9 positions matching TRBD2. The V and J ends lost 2 bases and 4 bases, in that order; junction bases with no gene match: 6. The CDR3 runs 16 residues. Germline V gene data show CDR1 as SNHLY and CDR2 as FYNNEI.

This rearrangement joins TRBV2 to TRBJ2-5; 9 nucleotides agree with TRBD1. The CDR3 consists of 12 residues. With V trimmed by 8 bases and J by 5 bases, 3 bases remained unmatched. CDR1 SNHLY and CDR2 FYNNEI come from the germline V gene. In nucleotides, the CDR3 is TGTGCCAGCGGACAGGGGCCGGAGACCCAGTACTTC. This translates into CASGQGPETQYF.

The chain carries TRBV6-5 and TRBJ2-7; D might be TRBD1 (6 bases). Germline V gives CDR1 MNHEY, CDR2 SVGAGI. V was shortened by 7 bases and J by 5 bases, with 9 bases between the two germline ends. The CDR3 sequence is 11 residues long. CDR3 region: CASIRGNEQYF. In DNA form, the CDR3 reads TGTGCCAGCATTAGGGGGAACGAGCAGTACTTC.

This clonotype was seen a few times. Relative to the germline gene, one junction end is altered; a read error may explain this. CDR3 residues: CAGSLDGNEKLFF. CDR3 sequence (DNA): TGTGCCGGCAGCCTAGACGGTAATGAAAAACTGTTTTTT. The J gene is TRBJ1-4, the V gene TRBV7-9; D gene ambiguous. Germline loops: CDR1 SEHNR, CDR2 FQNEAQ (reference sequence). The CDR3 runs 13 residues.

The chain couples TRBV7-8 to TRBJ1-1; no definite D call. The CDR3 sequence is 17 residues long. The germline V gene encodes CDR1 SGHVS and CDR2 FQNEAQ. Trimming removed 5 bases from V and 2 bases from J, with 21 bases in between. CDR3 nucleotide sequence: TGTGCCAGCAGCAATGAGGCCAACGTGGGGAAAAACACTGAAGCTTTCTTT. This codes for CASSNEANVGKNTEAFF.

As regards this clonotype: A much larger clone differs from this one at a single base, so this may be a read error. The CDR3 sequence: CASSQDLEIYNSPLHF. The DNA of the CDR3 is TGTGCCAGCAGCCAAGATCTAGAGATCTATAATTCACCCCTCCACTTT. V is TRBV4-2 and J is TRBJ1-6; no clear D gene. V gave up 0 bases and J gave up 3 bases, with 9 bases separating them. Looked up from germline, CDR1 is LGHNA and CDR2 is YNFKEQ. This CDR3 region has 16 residues.

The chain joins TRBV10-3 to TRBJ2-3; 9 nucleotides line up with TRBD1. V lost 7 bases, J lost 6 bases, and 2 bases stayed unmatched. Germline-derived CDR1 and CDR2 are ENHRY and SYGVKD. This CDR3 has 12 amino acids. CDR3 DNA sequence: TGTGCCATCAAGGGGACAGGGGATACGCAGTATTTT. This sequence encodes CAIKGTGDTQYF.

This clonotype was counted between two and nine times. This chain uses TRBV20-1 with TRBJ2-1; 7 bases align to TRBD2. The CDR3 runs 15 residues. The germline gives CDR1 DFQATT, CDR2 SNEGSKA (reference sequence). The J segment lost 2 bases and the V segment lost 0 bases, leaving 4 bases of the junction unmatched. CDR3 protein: CSARDGGRTYNEQFF. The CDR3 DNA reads TGCAGTGCTAGAGATGGCGGGAGAACCTACAATGAGCAGTTCTTC.

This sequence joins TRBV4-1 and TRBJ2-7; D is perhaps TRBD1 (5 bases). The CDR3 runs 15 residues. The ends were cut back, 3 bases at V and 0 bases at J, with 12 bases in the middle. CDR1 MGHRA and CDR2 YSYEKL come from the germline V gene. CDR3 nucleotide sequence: TGCGCCAGCAGCCACCTCGACAGAAGCTCCTACGAGCAGTACTTC. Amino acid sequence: CASSHLDRSSYEQYF.

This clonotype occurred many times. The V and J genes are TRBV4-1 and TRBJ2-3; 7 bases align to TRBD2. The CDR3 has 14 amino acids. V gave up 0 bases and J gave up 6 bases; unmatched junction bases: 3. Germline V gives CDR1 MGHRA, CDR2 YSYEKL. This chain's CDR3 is CASSQDTGGDTQYF. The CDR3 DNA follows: TGCGCCAGCAGCCAAGACACCGGGGGGGATACGCAGTATTTT.

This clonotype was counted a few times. This CDR3 is CSAEKGTSGRGEQYF. CDR3 nucleotides: TGCAGTGCTGAAAAGGGGACTAGCGGGAGGGGTGAGCAGTACTTC. The chain combines TRBV20-1 with TRBJ2-7; 16 bases are shared with TRBD2. The CDR3 extends over 15 amino acids. CDR1 DFQATT and CDR2 SNEGSKA come from the germline V gene (reference sequence). V trimming: 5 bases; J trimming: 7 bases; junction bases outside the gene matches: 8.

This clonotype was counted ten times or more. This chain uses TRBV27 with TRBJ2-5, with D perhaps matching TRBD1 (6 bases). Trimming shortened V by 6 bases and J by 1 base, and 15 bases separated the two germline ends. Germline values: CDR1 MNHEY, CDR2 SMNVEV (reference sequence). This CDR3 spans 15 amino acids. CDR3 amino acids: CASSYIEGGQETQYF. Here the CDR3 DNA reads TGTGCCAGCAGCTATATTGAAGGGGGCCAAGAGACCCAGTACTTC.

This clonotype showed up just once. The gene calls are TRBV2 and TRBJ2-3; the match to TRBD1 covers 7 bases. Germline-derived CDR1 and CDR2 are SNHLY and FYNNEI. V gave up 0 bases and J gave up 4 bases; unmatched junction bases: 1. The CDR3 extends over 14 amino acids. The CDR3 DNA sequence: TGTGCCAGCAGTGAAGCCCAGGGGGCAGATACGCAGTATTTT. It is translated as CASSEAQGADTQYF.